Shown below are 24 T cell receptor beta chains from a single sample sequenced in a study of cytomegalovirus exposure and HLA in healthy donors. Both 60 Vbeta primers and 13 Jbeta primers went into the PCR. Some clones are missing from TCRdb's copy, which holds only in-frame ones; the method was immunoSEQ multiplex PCR. This table has tens of thousands of clones, less than 85% appearing once. The material sequenced was PBMCs. Receptors originate from a man aged 25-45 years in good health and CMV-seropositive.

The V and J genes are TRBV7-2 and TRBJ2-5, with D maybe TRBD1 (6 bases). This CDR3 is built from 14 residues. Trimming removed 5 bases at V and 5 bases at J, with 15 bases between. From germline, CDR1 is SGHTA and CDR2 FQGNSA. The CDR3 nucleotides read TGTGCCAGCAGCCCCTCAGGGGTCATGGAGACCCAGTACTTC. The encoded protein is CASSPSGVMETQYF.

V and J are TRBV27 and TRBJ2-2, with 8 bases lining up with TRBD1. This CDR3 has 14 amino acids. Per germline, CDR1 MNHEY and CDR2 SMNVEV (reference sequence). Trimming took 11 bases from V and 6 from J; bases not matched to a gene: 11. CDR3 region: CASSRQGRAGELFF. The CDR3 DNA reads as TGTGCCTCTTCACGACAGGGGAGAGCCGGGGAGCTGTTTTTT.

V and J are TRBV11-1 and TRBJ1-2, with 11 bases matching TRBD1. Trimming removed 5 bases from V and 12 bases from J; junction bases left unmatched: 5. The length of the CDR3 is 12 residues. Germline V gene data show CDR1 as SGHAT and CDR2 as FQDESV (reference sequence). DNA for the CDR3: TGTGCCAGCAGCAGAGGACAGGGGGCGCACACCTTC. Translating gives CASSRGQGAHTF.

This clone appeared once. The chain joins TRBV2 to TRBJ1-3; unclear D gene. This CDR3 has 16 amino acids. Trimming removed 6 bases at V and 2 bases at J, with 17 bases between. Germline values: CDR1 SNHLY, CDR2 FYNNEI. The CDR3 DNA reads as TGTGCCAGCAGGCCGGGATTCGGTAACACTGGAAACACCATATATTTT. Its translation: CASRPGFGNTGNTIYF.

The gene calls are TRBV6-5 and TRBJ2-2; TRBD1 matches at 7 bases. Germline V gives CDR1 MNHEY, CDR2 SVGAGI. This CDR3 is 15 amino acids long. V was pared by 8 bases and J by 8 bases, with 14 bases of the junction left unmatched. CDR3 nucleotides: TGTGCCAGCCATAGGGGGCTAGGAGTAAGTGGGGAGCTGTTTTTT. Translating it yields CASHRGLGVSGELFF.

This clone was detected once. This chain uses TRBV4-2 with TRBJ2-2; tentatively, D is TRBD2 (5 bases). V shed 1 base and J shed 2 bases, with 11 bases lying between them. This CDR3 comprises 16 residues. Germline V lookup: CDR1 LGHNA, CDR2 YNFKEQ. The CDR3 sequence: CASSQAGNLNTGELFF. CDR3 bases: TGTGCCAGCAGCCAAGCGGGGAACCTTAACACCGGGGAGCTGTTTTTT.

This chain connects TRBV9 to TRBJ2-5, with 8 positions matching TRBD2. Germline V CDR1 and CDR2: SGDLS, YYNGEE. This CDR3 is 15 amino acids long. The ends lost 0 bases at V and 4 bases at J; junction bases unmatched: 5. CDR3 nucleotides: TGTGCCAGCAGCGTAGGGACTAGCAGGGGAGAGACCCAGTACTTC. Encoded protein: CASSVGTSRGETQYF.

The V and J genes are TRBV30 and TRBJ1-6; 9 bases fit TRBD1. The CDR3 totals 13 residues. Germline loops: CDR1 GTSNPN, CDR2 SVGIG (reference sequence). J gave up 7 bases and V 3 bases, and 1 base lay outside the gene matches. CDR3 nucleotide sequence: TGTGCCTGGAGCGGACAGGGGAATTCACCCCTCCACTTT. As protein: CAWSGQGNSPLHF.

The chain links TRBV14 to TRBJ1-2; 7 nucleotides line up with TRBD1. Per germline, CDR1 SGHDN and CDR2 FVKESK. V shed 4 bases and J 8 bases; nucleotides not matched to a gene: 7. This CDR3 is built from 13 residues. The CDR3: CASSPDRAGGYTF. CDR3 DNA sequence: TGTGCCAGCAGCCCAGACAGGGCGGGGGGCTACACCTTC.

This chain uses TRBV7-2 with TRBJ1-1, with 7 bases matching TRBD1. The CDR3 length is 15 residues. After removal of 1 base from V and 5 bases from J, the junction contained 7 bases not matched to a gene. The germline gives CDR1 SGHTA, CDR2 FQGNSA. CDR3 protein: CASSLDRGLRTEAFF. CDR3 bases: TGTGCCAGCAGCTTAGATAGGGGGCTGAGGACTGAAGCTTTCTTT.

The V call is TRBV4-3, the J call TRBJ2-3; D uncertain. Deletions cut 2 bases from V and 3 bases from J, with 12 bases between. Germline V gives CDR1 LGHNA, CDR2 YSLEER. The CDR3 extends over 15 amino acids. The CDR3: CASSQFQVETDTQYF. Here the CDR3 DNA reads TGCGCCAGCAGCCAATTCCAGGTAGAAACAGATACGCAGTATTTT.

The chain joins TRBV2 to TRBJ2-2, with D possibly matching TRBD2 (5 bases). V lost 6 bases, J lost 6 bases, and 14 bases lay in between. The germline V gene encodes CDR1 SNHLY and CDR2 FYNNEI. The length of the CDR3 is 14 residues. The CDR3 DNA reads as TGTGCCAGCAGCCTCGAGGGTCTCCCCGGGGAGCTGTTTTTT. It specifies CASSLEGLPGELFF.

This chain joins TRBV11-3 and TRBJ1-1; the D gene is possibly TRBD1 (5 bases). This CDR3 comprises 18 residues. Deletions cut 1 base from V and 0 bases from J, with 18 bases between. Germline loops: CDR1 SGHNT, CDR2 YENEEA. The CDR3: CASSLGGRDLPMNTEAFF. In nucleotides, the CDR3 is TGTGCCAGCAGCTTAGGGGGCAGGGACTTACCCATGAACACTGAAGCTTTCTTT.

The CDR3 DNA sequence: TGTGCCAGCTGCCCGAGCCAGGGGGAAGAAGCTTTCTTT. This codes for CASCPSQGEEAFF. This chain links TRBV28 with TRBJ1-1, with 7 positions matching TRBD1. Germline lookup yields CDR1 MDHEN and CDR2 SYDVKM. The CDR3 totals 13 residues. Trimming at V came to 8 bases and at J to 8 bases, leaving 11 bases not matched to a gene.

The CDR3 DNA reads TGTGCCAGCAGCGGACTCGGCCGGGAGCTGTTTTTT. It codes for CASSGLGRELFF. The rearrangement joins TRBV9 to TRBJ2-2; D unclear. This CDR3 is 12 amino acids long. CDR1 and CDR2 from the germline V gene are SGDLS and YYNGEE. V was trimmed by 3 bases and J by 9 bases, leaving 9 bases between them. Filled out from reference TRBV9 and TRBJ2-2, the complete variable domain reads DSGVTQTPKHLITATGQRVTLRCSPRSGDLSVYWYQQSLDQGLQFLIQYYNGEERAKGNILERFSAQQFPDLHSELNLSSLELGDSALYFCASSGLGRELFFGEGSRLTVL.

The chain recombines TRBV7-2 with TRBJ1-1; D not certain. The CDR3 runs to 15 residues. Trimming took 1 base from V and 0 from J, leaving 9 bases between them. Germline loops: CDR1 SGHTA, CDR2 FQGNSA. The DNA of the CDR3 is TGTGCCAGCAGCTTAGGTCCAGTCATGAACACTGAAGCTTTCTTT. Translating gives CASSLGPVMNTEAFF.

V and J are TRBV19 and TRBJ2-3; 12 nucleotides match TRBD2. The CDR3 consists of 17 residues. Germline CDR1 and CDR2: LNHDA and SQIVND (reference sequence). J gave up 3 bases and V 3 bases, and 7 bases lay outside the gene matches. CDR3 sequence: CASSIGLAGTGTDTQYF. The CDR3 DNA is TGTGCCAGTAGTATTGGACTAGCGGGGACAGGTACAGATACGCAGTATTTT.

This chain links TRBV4-3 with TRBJ2-7; 11 nucleotides agree with TRBD1. Germline CDR1 LGHNA, CDR2 YSLEER. Trimming took 4 bases from V and 4 from J; bases not matched to a gene: 3. This CDR3 is 14 amino acids long. For the CDR3, the DNA is TGCGCCAGCAGCCGCGGACAGGGGGCGTACGAGCAGTACTTC. It encodes CASSRGQGAYEQYF.

The chain's CDR3 is CASSLAPGQSNQPQHF. The CDR3 bases are TGTGCCAGCAGCTTAGCTCCAGGTCAAAGCAATCAGCCCCAGCATTTT. This rearrangement joins TRBV7-8 to TRBJ1-5; D uncertain. The ends were cut back, 0 bases at V and 1 base at J, with 10 bases in the middle. The CDR3 has 16 amino acids. Looked up from germline, CDR1 is SGHVS and CDR2 is FQNEAQ. Full variable domain (missing parts from reference TRBV7-8 and TRBJ1-5): GAGVSQSPRYKVAKRGQDVALRCDPISGHVSLFWYQQALGQGPEFLTYFQNEAQLDKSGLPSDRFFAERPEGSVSTLKIQRTQQEDSAVYLCASSLAPGQSNQPQHFGDGTRLSIL.

The gene calls are TRBV19 and TRBJ1-5, with TRBD1 matching over 10 bases. Unmatched junction bases numbered 8, after V lost 9 bases and J lost 3 bases. The CDR3 is 15 amino acids. The germline V gene encodes CDR1 LNHDA and CDR2 SQIVND (reference sequence). CDR3 sequence (DNA): TGTGCCAGCCGCGCGGGACAGGGGATCAATCAGCCCCAGCATTTT. This gives the protein CASRAGQGINQPQHF.

V is TRBV7-8 and J is TRBJ2-5, with TRBD2 matching over 7 bases. This CDR3 is built from 16 residues. V shed 1 base and J 2 bases; nucleotides not matched to a gene: 7. CDR1 and CDR2 from the germline V gene are SGHVS and FQNEAQ. CDR3 sequence: CASSLGSAGDQETQYF. Written as DNA, the CDR3 is TGTGCCAGCAGCTTAGGTTCTGCGGGGGATCAAGAGACCCAGTACTTC.

The V and J genes are TRBV9 and TRBJ1-1, with D uncertain. Trimming took 0 bases from V and 3 from J, leaving 6 bases between them. The CDR3 is 13 amino acids. The V gene's germline CDR1 is SGDLS and CDR2 YYNGEE. The CDR3 spells CASSVAGDTEAFF. The CDR3 DNA sequence: TGTGCCAGCAGCGTAGCCGGGGACACTGAAGCTTTCTTT.

The rearrangement uses TRBV7-3 and TRBJ1-1; D is uncertain. The CDR3 contains 12 residues. Germline V CDR1 and CDR2: SGHTA, FQGTGA. Trimming removed 5 bases at V and 11 bases at J, with 15 bases between. As DNA, the CDR3 is TGTGCCAGCAGCACCAGCGCGCCCCGGGCTTTCTTT. It codes for CASSTSAPRAFF.

V and J are TRBV6-5 and TRBJ2-3; D may be TRBD2 (6 bases). Germline CDR1 and CDR2: MNHEY and SVGAGI. Trimming left V 2 bases short and J 0 bases short, with 9 bases between. There are 15 residues in the CDR3. The CDR3 DNA sequence: TGTGCCAGCAGTTACGCCGGGGGTAGCACAGATACGCAGTATTTT. Translated, it gives CASSYAGGSTDTQYF.